This TCR beta chain was identified during a study of T cells in Graves' hyperthyroidism and ophthalmopathy. Germline assignment: CDR1 DFQATT and CDR2 SNEGSKA (reference sequence). The germline V and J ends were trimmed by 6 bases and 11 bases, with 13 bases remaining between them. This CDR3 is 10 amino acids long. Many counts were recorded for this clonotype. Regions amplified from RNA transcripts were the TCR beta CDR3 regions. The study used the HTBI primer set for a first-round RT-PCR of the TCR CDR3. A single record per CDR3 protein comes from TCRdb applying MiXCR to the multiplex PCR reads. The table lists 500,000 to 650,000 distinct CDR3 sequences, 15% to 20% of them singletons.

The rearrangement links TRBV20-1 to TRBJ1-1; the D gene is possibly TRBD1 (5 bases). Sequenced material: blood. The receptor was derived from a man aged 35-49 years with Graves' ophthalmopathy. DNA of the CDR3: TGCAGTGCACCCGCAGGGAGGGCTTTCTTT. Its protein is CSAPAGRAFF.